These 9 T cell receptor beta chains were sequenced from one sample in a study of blood T cell repertoires in COVID-19. Using immunoSEQ multiplex PCR, the repertoire was profiled, and TCRdb retains in-frame clones only, with some absent. Found here are 150,000 to 200,000 clones, roughly 80% of them singletons; the top ten hold about 8.3%. Material: peripheral blood. All receptors come from a woman in her sixties or seventies with COVID-19, enrolled during active disease.

The chain is built from TRBV7-2 and TRBJ2-1; D may be TRBD2 (6 bases). V gave up 1 base and J gave up 0 bases, with 7 bases separating them. CDR3 length equals 15 residues. In germline, CDR1 is SGHTA, CDR2 FQGNSA. CDR3 sequence reads: CASSLEEGSYNEQFF. CDR3 in DNA: TGTGCCAGCAGCTTAGAGGAGGGCTCCTACAATGAGCAGTTCTTC.

The chain couples TRBV10-2 to TRBJ2-7; 11 bases are a match to TRBD2. The germline V gene encodes CDR1 WSHSY and CDR2 SAAADI. CDR3 length: 16 residues. The V segment lost 2 bases and the J segment 1 base; nucleotides outside the gene matches: 4. The CDR3: CASSERGLAGSYEQYF. CDR3 coding DNA: TGCGCCAGCAGTGAGAGAGGACTAGCGGGTTCCTACGAGCAGTACTTC.

Turning to this clone: A much larger clone differs from this one at a single base, so this may be a read error. This rearrangement joins TRBV3-1 (or the pseudogene TRBV3-2) to TRBJ2-2, with D possibly TRBD1 on 5 matching bases. From germline, CDR1 is LGHDT and CDR2 YNNKEL (reference sequence). This CDR3 comprises 14 residues. The V end was cut by 4 bases, the J end by 1 base, with 7 bases between. CDR3 in DNA: TGTGCCAGCAGCCCGGACATGAACACCGGGGAGCTGTTTTTT. Translation: CASSPDMNTGELFF.

V gene TRBV28 combines with J gene TRBJ2-5; 7 nucleotides agree with TRBD1. The CDR3 is made up of 14 amino acids. V was pared by 6 bases and J by 3 bases, with 7 bases of the junction left unmatched. Germline values: CDR1 MDHEN, CDR2 SYDVKM. In nucleotides, the CDR3 is TGTGCCAGCAGAACCGGGACAGTGGAAGAGACCCAGTACTTC. Amino acids: CASRTGTVEETQYF.

V is TRBV28 and J is TRBJ1-5; 7 bases line up with TRBD1. CDR1 and CDR2 (germline): MDHEN, SYDVKM. J lost 0 bases, V lost 5 bases, and 7 bases had no gene match. The CDR3 extends over 16 amino acids. The CDR3 sequence: CASSPSTGISNQPQHF. In nucleotides, the CDR3 is TGTGCCAGCAGTCCATCGACAGGGATTAGCAATCAGCCCCAGCATTTT.

The chain couples TRBV5-1 to TRBJ2-7; 9 bases fit TRBD2. The germline V gene has CDR1 SGHRS and CDR2 YFSETQ. This CDR3 is 15 amino acids long. Trimming removed 3 bases from V and 2 bases from J; junction bases left unmatched: 6. The CDR3 reads CASSWIAGVPYEQYF. CDR3 DNA: TGCGCCAGCAGCTGGATAGCGGGAGTACCCTACGAGCAGTACTTC.

This clone was detected a few times. This chain joins TRBV29-1 and TRBJ2-3; 7 bases fit TRBD2. The CDR3 spans 13 residues. Germline lookup yields CDR1 SQVTM and CDR2 ANQGSEA. The junction had 4 bases not matched to a gene; V was cut back by 6 bases and J by 1 base. CDR3 coding DNA: TGCAGCGTGCTAGCGGCTGGCACAGATACGCAGTATTTT. Translation: CSVLAAGTDTQYF.

The V call is TRBV6-5, the J call TRBJ2-7; 9 bases align to TRBD2. V shed 2 bases, J shed 9 bases, and the junction held 14 bases outside the gene matches. CDR1 is MNHEY, CDR2 SVGAGI, per germline. The CDR3 extends over 16 amino acids. CDR3 in DNA: TGTGCCAGCAGTTACGGACCTAGCGGGATTCTCCAAGGGCAGTACTTC. Translated, it gives CASSYGPSGILQGQYF.

The chain carries TRBV28 and TRBJ1-3, with D tentatively TRBD1 (6 bases). The germline V gene encodes CDR1 MDHEN and CDR2 SYDVKM. V was cut by 4 bases and J by 0 bases, with 13 bases left in between. CDR3 length: 16 residues. CDR3 sequence: CASSSDDRSSGNTIYF. The CDR3 nucleotides read TGTGCCAGCAGTTCGGACGACAGGAGCTCTGGAAACACCATATATTTT.